Each of the 26 T cell receptor beta chains below was sequenced from the same sample in a study of blood T cell repertoires in COVID-19. Libraries were prepared by immunoSEQ multiplex PCR; TCRdb keeps only in-frame clonotypes and omits some of them. This sample has 140,000 or so clones, with 65% to 85% found just once. Sequencing used peripheral blood. The receptors stem from a man between 25 and 39 years old with COVID-19, enrolled during active disease.

This chain connects TRBV5-1 to TRBJ1-4, with D maybe TRBD1 (6 bases). V lost 8 bases and J 6 bases, leaving 17 bases between the germline ends. Germline lookup yields CDR1 SGHRS and CDR2 YFSETQ. The CDR3 is 14 residues long. The CDR3: CASRVGQRDEKLFF. CDR3 DNA sequence: TGCGCCAGTCGGGTCGGACAGCGTGATGAAAAACTGTTTTTT. The full variable domain, completed using reference TRBV5-1 and TRBJ1-4, is KAGVTQTPRYLIKTRGQQVTLSCSPISGHRSVSWYQQTPGQGLQFLFEYFSETQRNKGNFPGRFSGRQFSNSRSEMNVSTLELGDSALYLCASRVGQRDEKLFFGSGTQLSVL.

The chain combines TRBV30 with TRBJ1-2; no firm D call. Germline loops: CDR1 GTSNPN, CDR2 SVGIG (reference sequence). The CDR3 runs to 13 residues. With 5 bases removed from V and 4 bases from J, the gap between germline ends came to 14 bases. CDR3 amino acids: CAWRRRGSYGYTF. CDR3 bases: TGTGCCTGGCGCCGAAGAGGGAGCTATGGCTACACCTTC.

The CDR3 nucleotides read TGTGCCAGCTCATCGCGCCAATACCGGGACAGGGGATACACCGGGGAGCTGTTTTTT. It encodes CASSSRQYRDRGYTGELFF. The gene calls are TRBV18 and TRBJ2-2; TRBD1 matches at 10 bases. Germline V gene data show CDR1 as KGHSH and CDR2 as LQKENI. Germline trimming cut 5 bases from V and 3 bases from J; bases unmatched to any gene: 15. The CDR3 covers 19 residues. Looking up the rest from reference TRBV18 and TRBJ2-2 gives the full variable domain: NAGVMQNPRHLVRRRGQEARLRCSPMKGHSHVYWYRQLPEEGLKFMVYLQKENIIDESGMPKERFSAEFPKEGPSILRIQQVVRGDSAAYFCASSSRQYRDRGYTGELFFGEGSRLTVL.

In its sample, this clone was seen a few times. CDR3 in amino acids: CASSLSNDNEQFF. The CDR3 nucleotides are TGTGCCAGCAGCTTGAGCAACGACAATGAGCAGTTCTTC. The chain joins TRBV11-3 to TRBJ2-1; the D is unclear. The CDR3 length is 13 residues. The V gene's germline CDR1 is SGHNT and CDR2 YENEEA. V dropped 3 bases and J dropped 5 bases, with 8 bases sitting between them. The complete variable domain, with remaining parts taken from reference TRBV11-3 and TRBJ2-1, reads EAGVVQSPRYKIIEKKQPVAFWCNPISGHNTLYWYLQNLGQGPELLIRYENEEAVDDSQLPKDRFSAERLKGVDSTLKIQPAELGDSAVYLCASSLSNDNEQFFGPGTRLTVL.

This rearrangement joins TRBV19 to TRBJ2-4, with a tentative D call TRBD2 (7 bases). The CDR3 covers 16 residues. Trimming took off 3 bases at V and 1 base at J, with 13 bases between the two ends. Germline V gene data show CDR1 as LNHDA and CDR2 as SQIVND (reference sequence). In DNA form, the CDR3 reads TGTGCCAGTAGTATTCCGGGGGGCTCGGCCAAAAACATTCAGTACTTC. Translating it yields CASSIPGGSAKNIQYF.

The CDR3 is CASTPAFRGNYGYTF. The CDR3 bases are TGTGCCAGTACCCCAGCGTTCCGGGGTAACTATGGCTACACCTTC. The chain recombines TRBV19 with TRBJ1-2; no reliable D call. Trimming removed 7 bases at V and 1 base at J, with 16 bases between. This CDR3 is 15 amino acids long. Germline CDR1 reads LNHDA; CDR2 reads SQIVND (reference sequence).

The chain joins TRBV4-1 to TRBJ2-7; possibly TRBD1 for D (6 bases). Germline CDR1 reads MGHRA; CDR2 reads YSYEKL. V lost 4 bases and J 0 bases, leaving 16 bases between the germline ends. CDR3 length equals 16 residues. Here the CDR3 DNA reads TGCGCCAGCAGCCCCCAGGGGCTGATGAGCTCCTACGAGCAGTACTTC. It codes for CASSPQGLMSSYEQYF.

The chain recombines TRBV4-1 with TRBJ2-2; TRBD2 might be the D (5 bases). This CDR3 comprises 16 residues. The germline V gene encodes CDR1 MGHRA and CDR2 YSYEKL. Trimming stripped 0 bases from V and 5 bases from J, with 13 bases between. CDR3 DNA: TGCGCCAGCAGCCAAGAGTGGGCGAGAGGGACCGGGGAGCTGTTTTTT. Translated, it gives CASSQEWARGTGELFF.

V usage is TRBV19 and J usage is TRBJ2-2; D perhaps matches TRBD1 (6 bases). The CDR3 is made up of 15 amino acids. The ends were cut back, 4 bases at V and 3 bases at J, with 12 bases in the middle. The germline CDR1 and CDR2 sequences are LNHDA and SQIVND (reference sequence). CDR3 sequence (DNA): TGTGCCAGTAGTAATTGGGCAGGGGACACCGGGGAGCTGTTTTTT. Encoded protein: CASSNWAGDTGELFF. Looking up the rest from reference TRBV19 and TRBJ2-2 gives the full variable domain: DGGITQSPKYLFRKEGQNVTLSCEQNLNHDAMYWYRQDPGQGLRLIYYSQIVNDFQKGDIAEGYSVSREKKESFPLTVTSAQKNPTAFYLCASSNWAGDTGELFFGEGSRLTVL.

The V and J genes are TRBV7-2 and TRBJ2-7; 8 bases map to TRBD2. In germline, CDR1 is SGHTA, CDR2 FQGNSA. V dropped 5 bases and J dropped 7; count of bases not matched to a gene: 13. This CDR3 spans 15 amino acids. CDR3 bases: TGTGCCAGCAGCCCCACCCGCGGCGGGAGGCTAGAGCAGTACTTC. It codes for CASSPTRGGRLEQYF.

The V gene is TRBV7-2, the J gene TRBJ2-3; the D is unclear. CDR1 is SGHTA and CDR2 is FQGNSA in the germline V gene. CDR3 length: 15 amino acids. V gave up 2 bases and J gave up 0 bases, with 9 bases separating them. The CDR3 bases are TGTGCCAGCAGCTTAACAGCCTATAGCACAGATACGCAGTATTTT. This gives the protein CASSLTAYSTDTQYF.

This clone came up a few times. This sequence joins TRBV28 and TRBJ1-3, with TRBD1 identical over 7 bases. CDR3 length: 17 amino acids. CDR1 is MDHEN, CDR2 SYDVKM, per germline. V shed 3 bases, J shed 0 bases, and the junction held 8 bases outside the gene matches. CDR3: CASSFATGPNSGNTIYF. CDR3 nucleotides: TGTGCCAGCAGTTTCGCGACAGGGCCTAACTCTGGAAACACCATATATTTT. The variable domain in full, completed from reference TRBV28 and TRBJ1-3, reads DVKVTQSSRYLVKRTGEKVFLECVQDMDHENMFWYRQDPGLGLRLIYFSYDVKMKEKGDIPEGYSVSREKKERFSLILESASTNQTSMYLCASSFATGPNSGNTIYFGEGSWLTVV.

This clone was seen a few times. The V and J genes are TRBV13 and TRBJ1-1; a possible D gene is TRBD1 (5 bases). The V end was cut by 10 bases, the J end by 1 base, with 16 bases between. The CDR3 has 14 residues. CDR1 and CDR2 from the germline V gene are PRHDT and FYEKMQ (reference sequence). The CDR3 sequence is CATRPSGQNTEAFF. In DNA, the CDR3 is TGTGCCACCCGCCCGTCCGGACAGAACACTGAAGCTTTCTTT.

J is TRBJ2-7 and V is TRBV5-4; D gene unclear. The V end was cut by 0 bases, the J end by 0 bases, with 13 bases between. Per germline, CDR1 SGHNT and CDR2 YYREEE (reference sequence). The length of the CDR3 is 16 residues. CDR3 in DNA: TGTGCCAGCAGCTTGGATACGCGGTTCGACTCCTACGAGCAGTACTTC. Residues: CASSLDTRFDSYEQYF.

This clone was detected only a few times. This same CDR3 is encoded by further DNA sequences in the sample. The chain links TRBV2 to TRBJ1-2; 7 bases are shared with TRBD1. The CDR3 has 12 residues. V was pared by 4 bases and J by 4 bases, with 0 bases of the junction left unmatched. Germline V gives CDR1 SNHLY, CDR2 FYNNEI. The CDR3 loop reads CASSGQGYGYTF. The CDR3 DNA reads TGTGCCAGCAGTGGACAGGGCTATGGCTACACCTTC.

The chain uses TRBV3-1 (or the pseudogene TRBV3-2) and TRBJ2-5; a weak D match, TRBD2 (7 bases). The CDR3 extends over 17 amino acids. The V gene lost 0 bases and the J gene lost 0 bases, with 14 bases spanning the gap. In germline, CDR1 is LGHDT, CDR2 YNNKEL (reference sequence). The DNA for the CDR3 is TGTGCCAGCAGCCAAGAATACGGGGGGCCCCACCAAGAGACCCAGTACTTC. This sequence encodes CASSQEYGGPHQETQYF.

This rearrangement joins TRBV9 to TRBJ2-2; TRBD2 is a possible D gene (6 bases). V was clipped by 3 bases and J by 0 bases, with 12 bases between them. The V gene's germline CDR1 is SGDLS and CDR2 YYNGEE. CDR3 length equals 16 residues. The CDR3 sequence is CASSALAASNTGELFF. As DNA, the CDR3 is TGTGCCAGCAGCGCTTTAGCGGCTTCGAACACCGGGGAGCTGTTTTTT.

The CDR3 nucleotides are TGTGCCAGCAGTAAACCGGGGGAAACTTATAATTCACCCCTCCACTTT. Translating gives CASSKPGETYNSPLHF. V usage is TRBV28 and J usage is TRBJ1-6; possibly TRBD1 for D (5 bases). Germline lookup yields CDR1 MDHEN and CDR2 SYDVKM. The V and J ends lost 5 bases and 4 bases respectively, with 15 bases between them. This CDR3 spans 16 amino acids. Drawing the rest from reference TRBV28 and TRBJ1-6, the complete variable domain is DVKVTQSSRYLVKRTGEKVFLECVQDMDHENMFWYRQDPGLGLRLIYFSYDVKMKEKGDIPEGYSVSREKKERFSLILESASTNQTSMYLCASSKPGETYNSPLHFGNGTRLTVT.

This clone has just a few counts. The V gene is TRBV19, the J gene TRBJ1-1; tentatively, D is TRBD1 (6 bases). Germline CDR1 LNHDA, CDR2 SQIVND (reference sequence). With 3 bases removed from V and 4 bases from J, the gap between germline ends came to 12 bases. The CDR3 has 14 residues. CDR3 in amino acids: CASSIRGDGTEAFF. The DNA for the CDR3 is TGTGCCAGTAGTATCAGGGGTGATGGCACTGAAGCTTTCTTT.

The rearrangement links TRBV6-2 or TRBV6-3 to TRBJ1-1, with a weak D call TRBD1 (6 bases). CDR1 and CDR2 (germline): MNHEY, SVGEGT. The CDR3 runs to 12 residues. Trimming took 4 bases from V and 8 from J, leaving 11 bases between them. CDR3 sequence: CASSLGHREAFF. For the CDR3, the DNA is TGTGCCAGCAGTTTGGGACACAGAGAAGCTTTCTTT.

This chain connects TRBV10-3 to TRBJ2-1; D is undetermined. From germline, CDR1 is ENHRY and CDR2 SYGVKD. The CDR3 contains 12 residues. Trimming shortened V by 10 bases and J by 1 base, and 8 bases separated the two germline ends. The CDR3 DNA sequence: TGTGCCAAAACTAAATCCTACAATGAGCAGTTCTTC. This codes for CAKTKSYNEQFF.

V usage is TRBV12-3 or TRBV12-4 and J usage is TRBJ2-7; D might be TRBD1 (7 bases). V was cut by 6 bases and J by 7 bases, with 16 bases left in between. The CDR3 length is 13 residues. The CDR3: CASSIGGGGEQYF. CDR3 nucleotide sequence: TGTGCCAGCAGCATTGGAGGGGGCGGAGAGCAGTACTTC.

J is TRBJ1-5 and V is TRBV7-2; TRBD1 matches at 8 bases. CDR1 and CDR2 from the germline V gene are SGHTA and FQGNSA. The CDR3 spans 13 residues. V trimming: 6 bases; J trimming: 4 bases; junction bases outside the gene matches: 2. The DNA of the CDR3 is TGTGCCAGCAGTTACAGGGGGAATCAGCCCCAGCATTTT. This sequence encodes CASSYRGNQPQHF.

Note on this clone: The identical CDR3 is also encoded by other nucleotide sequences in the sample. This chain connects TRBV18 to TRBJ2-5, with D possibly matching TRBD2 (5 bases). The CDR3 sequence is 12 residues long. The germline V gene has CDR1 KGHSH and CDR2 LQKENI. Trimming pared 3 bases from V and 5 bases from J, leaving 7 bases between. CDR3 coding DNA: TGTGCCAGCTCACCGTCGGGGGAGACCCAGTACTTC. It is translated as CASSPSGETQYF.

The gene calls are TRBV10-1 and TRBJ2-7; TRBD2 might be the D (6 bases). The CDR3 extends over 13 amino acids. V was pared by 6 bases and J by 3 bases, with 12 bases between. CDR1 is WNHNN, CDR2 SYGVQD, per germline (reference sequence). The CDR3 DNA reads TGCGCCAGCAGCCGGGACTCCGTCTACGAGCAGTACTTC. This gives the protein CASSRDSVYEQYF.

V and J are TRBV3-1 (or the pseudogene TRBV3-2) and TRBJ2-3, with 9 bases fitting TRBD2. Germline CDR1 is LGHDT and CDR2 is YNNKEL (reference sequence). J gave up 3 bases and V 0 bases, and 7 bases lay outside the gene matches. The CDR3 has 17 amino acids. CDR3 region: CASSQESLAGQTDTQYF. Written as DNA, the CDR3 is TGTGCCAGCAGCCAAGAGAGTCTAGCGGGACAAACAGATACGCAGTATTTT.